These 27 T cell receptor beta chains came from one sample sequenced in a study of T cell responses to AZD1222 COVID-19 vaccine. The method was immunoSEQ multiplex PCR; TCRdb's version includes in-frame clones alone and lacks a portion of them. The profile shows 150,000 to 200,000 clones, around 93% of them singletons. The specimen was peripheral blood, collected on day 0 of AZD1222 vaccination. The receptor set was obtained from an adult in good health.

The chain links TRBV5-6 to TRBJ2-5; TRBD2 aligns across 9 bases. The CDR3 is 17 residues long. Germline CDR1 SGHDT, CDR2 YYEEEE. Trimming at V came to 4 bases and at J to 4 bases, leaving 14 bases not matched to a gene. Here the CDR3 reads CASSIRTSADGGETQYF. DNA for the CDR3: TGTGCCAGCAGCATACGGACTAGCGCCGATGGTGGAGAGACCCAGTACTTC.

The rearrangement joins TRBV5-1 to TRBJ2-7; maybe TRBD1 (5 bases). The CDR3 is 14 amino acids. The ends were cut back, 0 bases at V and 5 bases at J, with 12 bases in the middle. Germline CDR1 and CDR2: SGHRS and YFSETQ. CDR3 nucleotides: TGCGCCAGCAGCTTGGCGGCAAGACAGCACGAGCAGTACTTC. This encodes CASSLAARQHEQYF.

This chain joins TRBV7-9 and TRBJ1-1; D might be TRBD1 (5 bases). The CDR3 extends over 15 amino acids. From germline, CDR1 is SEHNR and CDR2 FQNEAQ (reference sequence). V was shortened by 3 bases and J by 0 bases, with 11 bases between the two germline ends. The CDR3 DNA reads TGTGCCAGCAGCTTCCTGACAGTAATGAACACTGAAGCTTTCTTT. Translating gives CASSFLTVMNTEAFF.

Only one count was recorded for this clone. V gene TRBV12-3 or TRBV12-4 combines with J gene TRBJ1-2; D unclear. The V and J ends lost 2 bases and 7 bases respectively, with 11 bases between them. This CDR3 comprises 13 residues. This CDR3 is CASSLSRAVGYTF. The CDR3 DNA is TGTGCCAGCAGTTTATCACGGGCGGTTGGCTACACCTTC.

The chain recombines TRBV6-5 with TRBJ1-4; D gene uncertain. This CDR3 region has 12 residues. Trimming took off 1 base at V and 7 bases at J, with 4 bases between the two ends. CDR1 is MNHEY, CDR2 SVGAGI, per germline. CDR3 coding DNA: TGTGCCAGCAGTTACTTGGGTGAAAAACTGTTTTTT. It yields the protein CASSYLGEKLFF.

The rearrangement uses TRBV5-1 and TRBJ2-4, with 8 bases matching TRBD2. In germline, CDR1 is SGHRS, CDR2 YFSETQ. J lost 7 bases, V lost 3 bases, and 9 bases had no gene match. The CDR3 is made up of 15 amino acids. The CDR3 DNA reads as TGCGCCAGCAGCTCTAGCGGGTCTGATACGAACATTCAGTACTTC. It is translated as CASSSSGSDTNIQYF.

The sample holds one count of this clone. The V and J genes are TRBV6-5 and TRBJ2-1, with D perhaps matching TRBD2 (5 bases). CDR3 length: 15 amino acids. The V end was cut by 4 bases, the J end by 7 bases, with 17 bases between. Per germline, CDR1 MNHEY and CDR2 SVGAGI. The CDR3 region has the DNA TGTGCCAGCAGTTCCCCGGGGAGCGGTTGGAATGAGCAGTTCTTC. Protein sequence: CASSSPGSGWNEQFF.

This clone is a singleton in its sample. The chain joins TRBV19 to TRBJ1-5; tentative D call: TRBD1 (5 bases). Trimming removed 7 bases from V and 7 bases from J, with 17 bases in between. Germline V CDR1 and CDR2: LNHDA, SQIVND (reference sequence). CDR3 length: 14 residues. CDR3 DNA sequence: TGTGCCAGTAAGAGAATCGGGACGGTACAGCCCCAGCATTTT. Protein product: CASKRIGTVQPQHF.

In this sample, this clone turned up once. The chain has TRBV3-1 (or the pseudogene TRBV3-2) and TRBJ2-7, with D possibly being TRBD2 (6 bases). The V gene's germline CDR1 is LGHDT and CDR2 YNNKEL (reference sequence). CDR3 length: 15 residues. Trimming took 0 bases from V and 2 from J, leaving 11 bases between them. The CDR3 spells CASSQEGGPTYEQYF. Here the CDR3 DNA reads TGTGCCAGCAGCCAAGAGGGGGGTCCCACCTACGAGCAGTACTTC.

CDR3 nucleotide sequence: TGTGCCAGCAGCTTAGGGACAGGGGTGTACGAGCAGTACTTC. This codes for CASSLGTGVYEQYF. This chain joins TRBV11-2 and TRBJ2-7, with 9 bases matching TRBD1. Trimming took 1 base from V and 4 from J; bases not matched to a gene: 2. The CDR3 length is 14 residues. The germline V gene has CDR1 SGHAT and CDR2 FQNNGV.

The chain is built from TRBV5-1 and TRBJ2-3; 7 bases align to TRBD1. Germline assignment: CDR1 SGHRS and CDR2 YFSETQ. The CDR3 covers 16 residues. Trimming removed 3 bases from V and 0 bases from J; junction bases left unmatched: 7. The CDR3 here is CASSSTGQVSTDTQYF. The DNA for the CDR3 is TGCGCCAGCAGCTCGACCGGACAGGTTAGCACAGATACGCAGTATTTT.

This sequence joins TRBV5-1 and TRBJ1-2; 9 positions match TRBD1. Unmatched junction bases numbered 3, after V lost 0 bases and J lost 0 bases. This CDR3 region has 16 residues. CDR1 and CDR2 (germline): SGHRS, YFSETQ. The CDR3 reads CASSLGQGVANYGYTF. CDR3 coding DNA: TGCGCCAGCAGCTTGGGACAGGGGGTAGCTAACTATGGCTACACCTTC.

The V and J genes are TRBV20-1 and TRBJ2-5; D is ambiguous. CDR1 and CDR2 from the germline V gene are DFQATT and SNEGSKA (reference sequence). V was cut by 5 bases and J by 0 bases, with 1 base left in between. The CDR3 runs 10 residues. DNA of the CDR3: TGCAGTGCTCACCAAGAGACCCAGTACTTC. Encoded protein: CSAHQETQYF.

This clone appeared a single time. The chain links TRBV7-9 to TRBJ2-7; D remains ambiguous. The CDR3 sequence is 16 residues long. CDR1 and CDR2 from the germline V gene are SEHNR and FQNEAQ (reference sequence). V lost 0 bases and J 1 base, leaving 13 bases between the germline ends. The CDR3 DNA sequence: TGTGCCAGCAGCTTAGCGCTCGGCAGCTTTTCCTACGAGCAGTACTTC. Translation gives CASSLALGSFSYEQYF.

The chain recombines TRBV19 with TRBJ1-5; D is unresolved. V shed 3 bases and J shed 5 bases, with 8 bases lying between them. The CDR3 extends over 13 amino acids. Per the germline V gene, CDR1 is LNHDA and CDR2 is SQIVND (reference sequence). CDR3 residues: CASSIIADQPQHF. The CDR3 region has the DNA TGTGCCAGTAGTATCATCGCGGATCAGCCCCAGCATTTT.

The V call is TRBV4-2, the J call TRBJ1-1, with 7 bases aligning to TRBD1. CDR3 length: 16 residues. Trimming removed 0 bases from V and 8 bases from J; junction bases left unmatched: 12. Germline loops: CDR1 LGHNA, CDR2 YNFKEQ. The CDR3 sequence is CASSQERGQGVSEAFF. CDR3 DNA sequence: TGTGCCAGCAGCCAAGAACGCGGGCAGGGGGTCTCCGAAGCTTTCTTT.

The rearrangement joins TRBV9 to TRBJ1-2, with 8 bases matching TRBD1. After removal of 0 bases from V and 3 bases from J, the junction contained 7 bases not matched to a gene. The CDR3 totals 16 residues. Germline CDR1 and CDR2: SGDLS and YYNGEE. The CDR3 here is CASSVAPGQGDYGYTF. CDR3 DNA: TGTGCCAGCAGCGTAGCCCCCGGACAGGGCGACTATGGCTACACCTTC. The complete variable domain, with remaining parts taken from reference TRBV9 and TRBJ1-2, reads DSGVTQTPKHLITATGQRVTLRCSPRSGDLSVYWYQQSLDQGLQFLIQYYNGEERAKGNILERFSAQQFPDLHSELNLSSLELGDSALYFCASSVAPGQGDYGYTFGSGTRLTVV.

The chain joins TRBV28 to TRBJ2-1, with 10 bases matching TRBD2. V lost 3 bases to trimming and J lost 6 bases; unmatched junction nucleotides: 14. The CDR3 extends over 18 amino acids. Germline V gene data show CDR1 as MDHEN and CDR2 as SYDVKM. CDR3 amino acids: CASSFVTSGLLRGNEQFF. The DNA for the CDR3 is TGTGCCAGCAGTTTCGTGACTAGCGGGTTGCTCCGGGGCAATGAGCAGTTCTTC.

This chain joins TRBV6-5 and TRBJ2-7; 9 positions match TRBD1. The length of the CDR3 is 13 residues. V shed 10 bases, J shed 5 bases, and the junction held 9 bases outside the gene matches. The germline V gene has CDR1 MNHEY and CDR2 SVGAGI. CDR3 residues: CANRGTGSHEQYF. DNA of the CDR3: TGTGCCAACAGAGGGACAGGGTCCCACGAGCAGTACTTC.

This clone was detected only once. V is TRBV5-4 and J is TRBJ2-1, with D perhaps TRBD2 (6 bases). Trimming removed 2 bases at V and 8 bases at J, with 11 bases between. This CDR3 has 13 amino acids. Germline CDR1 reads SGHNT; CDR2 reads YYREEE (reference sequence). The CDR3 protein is CASSFKGGDEQFF. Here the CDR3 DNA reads TGTGCCAGCAGCTTCAAGGGCGGGGATGAGCAGTTCTTC. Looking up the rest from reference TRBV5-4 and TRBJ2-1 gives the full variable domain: ETGVTQSPTHLIKTRGQQVTLRCSSQSGHNTVSWYQQALGQGPQFIFQYYREEENGRGNFPPRFSGLQFPNYSSELNVNALELDDSALYLCASSFKGGDEQFFGPGTRLTVL.

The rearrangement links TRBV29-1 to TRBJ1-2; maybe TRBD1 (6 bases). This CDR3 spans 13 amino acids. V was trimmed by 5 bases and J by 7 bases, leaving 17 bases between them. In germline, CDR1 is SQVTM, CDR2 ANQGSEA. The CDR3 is CSVSALTGSGYTF. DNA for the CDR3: TGCAGCGTTAGTGCGTTAACAGGGAGTGGCTACACCTTC.

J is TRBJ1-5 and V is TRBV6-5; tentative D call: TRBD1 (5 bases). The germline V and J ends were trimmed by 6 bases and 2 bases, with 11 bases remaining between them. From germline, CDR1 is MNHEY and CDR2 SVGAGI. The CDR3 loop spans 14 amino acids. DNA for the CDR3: TGTGCCAGCAGCCAACGGGGGGGCAATCAGCCCCAGCATTTT. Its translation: CASSQRGGNQPQHF.

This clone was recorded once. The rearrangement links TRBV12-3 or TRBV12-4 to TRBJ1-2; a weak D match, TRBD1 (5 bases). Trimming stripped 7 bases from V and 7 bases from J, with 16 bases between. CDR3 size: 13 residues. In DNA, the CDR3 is TGTGCCAGCACCGGGGACGGTGTTGGTGGCTACACCTTC. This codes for CASTGDGVGGYTF.

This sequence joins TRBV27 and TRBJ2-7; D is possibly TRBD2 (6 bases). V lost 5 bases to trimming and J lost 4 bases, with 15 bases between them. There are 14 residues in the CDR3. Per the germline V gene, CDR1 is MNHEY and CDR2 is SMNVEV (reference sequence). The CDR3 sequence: CASSLRDFGYEQYF. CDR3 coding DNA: TGTGCCAGCAGTCTGCGGGATTTTGGGTACGAGCAGTACTTC.

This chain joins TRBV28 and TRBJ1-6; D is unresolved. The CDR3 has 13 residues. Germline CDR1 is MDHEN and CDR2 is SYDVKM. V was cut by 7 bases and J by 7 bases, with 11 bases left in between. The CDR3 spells CASKRDWNSPLHF. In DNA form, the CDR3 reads TGTGCCAGCAAGAGGGATTGGAATTCACCCCTCCACTTT.

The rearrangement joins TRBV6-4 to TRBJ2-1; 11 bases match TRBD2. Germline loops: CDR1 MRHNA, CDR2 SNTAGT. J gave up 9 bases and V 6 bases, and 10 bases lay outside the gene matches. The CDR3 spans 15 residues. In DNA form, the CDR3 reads TGTGCCAGCAGCCAACTAGCGGGAGCCCCAAGTGAGCAGTTCTTC. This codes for CASSQLAGAPSEQFF.

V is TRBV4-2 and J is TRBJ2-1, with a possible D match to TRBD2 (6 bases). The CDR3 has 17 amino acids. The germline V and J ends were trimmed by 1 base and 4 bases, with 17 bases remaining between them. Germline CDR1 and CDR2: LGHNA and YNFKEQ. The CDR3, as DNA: TGTGCCAGCAGCCAAGGGAATAAGGGACTTATATACAATGAGCAGTTCTTC. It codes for CASSQGNKGLIYNEQFF.